Shown below are 30 T cell receptor beta chains from a single sample sequenced in a study of beta chain features in type 1 diabetes. Overall study findings and caveats: Within each of all four CD4+ subsets, Type 1 diabetes patients had TCRB CDR3s that were moderately but significantly shorter.

These receptors have no identified antigens. TCRB transcripts that were expressed got sequenced, as all of the isolated RNA had been reverse transcribed. Clones were read by immunoSEQ multiplex PCR, and TCRdb kept only the in-frame ones, dropping some. The repertoire has around 180,000 clones, around 7.8% of them found once; the top ten carry 0.94%. What was sequenced was central memory CD4+ T cells from blood. The receptors here all came from a woman in her forties with type 1 diabetes.

This clone has a handful of counts. V and J are TRBV6-6 and TRBJ1-2, with 8 bases that match TRBD1. V shed 6 bases and J 7 bases; nucleotides not matched to a gene: 1. This CDR3 spans 11 amino acids. CDR1 MNHNY and CDR2 SVGAGI come from the germline V gene (reference sequence). The CDR3 DNA is TGTGCCAGCAGGCAGGGGGCTGGCTACACCTTC. This gives the protein CASRQGAGYTF.

This clone was counted ten times or more. This chain joins TRBV28 and TRBJ2-6; TRBD1 agrees at 10 bases. This CDR3 is 18 amino acids long. Germline assignment: CDR1 MDHEN and CDR2 SYDVKM. The V gene end was trimmed by 2 bases and the J gene end by 0 bases; junction bases not matched to a gene: 4. The CDR3 spells CASSLAGQGTSGANVLTF. CDR3 DNA sequence: TGTGCCAGCAGTTTAGCGGGACAGGGGACCTCTGGGGCCAACGTCCTGACTTTC.

This clone appeared a few times. The CDR3 DNA reads as TGTGCCAGCAGTGGCCTAGCGGGCACCGGGGAGCTGTTTTTT. Its translation: CASSGLAGTGELFF. The chain combines TRBV2 with TRBJ2-2; 8 bases fit TRBD2. Trimming took 4 bases from V and 4 from J; bases not matched to a gene: 2. Germline V gene sequence: CDR1 SNHLY, CDR2 FYNNEI. There are 14 residues in the CDR3.

The chain carries TRBV18 and TRBJ2-1; 9 bases map to TRBD1. The V gene's germline CDR1 is KGHSH and CDR2 LQKENI. V lost 4 bases to trimming and J lost 9 bases; unmatched junction nucleotides: 10. The CDR3 sequence is 15 residues long. The CDR3 sequence is CASSLGQGGFGEQFF. The CDR3 nucleotides are TGTGCCAGCTCACTGGGACAGGGTGGTTTCGGTGAGCAGTTCTTC.

The rearrangement uses TRBV6-5 and TRBJ2-7; 8 positions match TRBD2. The V and J ends lost 0 bases and 3 bases, in that order; junction bases with no gene match: 4. The CDR3 is 15 amino acids. Per the germline V gene, CDR1 is MNHEY and CDR2 is SVGAGI. In DNA, the CDR3 is TGTGCCAGCAGTTACTCGAGCGGGAGAGTCTACGAGCAGTACTTC. Protein product: CASSYSSGRVYEQYF.

This clone was picked up a small number of times. The V call is TRBV19, the J call TRBJ1-1, with no clear D. The V gene's germline CDR1 is LNHDA and CDR2 SQIVND (reference sequence). This CDR3 comprises 16 residues. Trimming removed 5 bases at V and 0 bases at J, with 16 bases between. CDR3: CASSSSSGGLNTEAFF. The CDR3 DNA is TGTGCCAGTAGTTCCTCATCTGGAGGGCTGAACACTGAAGCTTTCTTT.

The V gene is TRBV14, the J gene TRBJ1-1; tentatively, D is TRBD1 (5 bases). Germline V CDR1 and CDR2: SGHDN, FVKESK. This CDR3 has 14 amino acids. The V gene lost 0 bases and the J gene lost 3 bases, with 8 bases spanning the gap. The CDR3, as DNA: TGTGCCAGCAGCCAAGAAGCAGGGCACACTGAAGCTTTCTTT. It encodes CASSQEAGHTEAFF. Variable domain in full (rest from reference TRBV14 and TRBJ1-1): EAGVTQFPSHSVIEKGQTVTLRCDPISGHDNLYWYRRVMGKEIKFLLHFVKESKQDESGMPNNRFLAERTGGTYSTLKVQPAELEDSGVYFCASSQEAGHTEAFFGQGTRLTVV.

J is TRBJ1-4 and V is TRBV28, with 8 positions matching TRBD1. The CDR3 covers 15 residues. With 8 bases clipped from V and 8 bases from J, the junction kept 13 bases outside the gene matches. From germline, CDR1 is MDHEN and CDR2 SYDVKM. CDR3 sequence reads: CASALPGQGGEKLFF. The CDR3 nucleotides read TGTGCCAGCGCCCTTCCCGGACAGGGCGGAGAAAAACTGTTTTTT.

J is TRBJ1-2 and V is TRBV5-6; 8 bases align to TRBD1. Per the germline V gene, CDR1 is SGHDT and CDR2 is YYEEEE. This CDR3 is 16 amino acids long. With V trimmed by 4 bases and J by 7 bases, 15 bases remained unmatched. CDR3 nucleotide sequence: TGTGCCAGCAGCCCAGTCAGGACAGGGTCTAACGGTGGCTACACCTTC. Translating gives CASSPVRTGSNGGYTF.

This clone was observed a handful of times. V usage is TRBV19 and J usage is TRBJ2-5; D is perhaps TRBD1 (5 bases). CDR1 and CDR2 (germline): LNHDA, SQIVND (reference sequence). The CDR3 is 14 amino acids. V lost 3 bases to trimming and J lost 5 bases, with 13 bases between them. CDR3 amino acids: CASSMLGRSETQYF. The CDR3 coding sequence is TGTGCCAGTAGTATGCTGGGGCGGAGTGAGACCCAGTACTTC.

A few counts support this clone. The chain is built from TRBV19 and TRBJ1-6, with TRBD1 matching 9 bases. V lost 11 bases and J lost 7; bases outside the gene matches: 6. The CDR3 loop spans 13 amino acids. Germline-derived CDR1 and CDR2 are LNHDA and SQIVND (reference sequence). The CDR3 region is CASQGAQNSPLHF. CDR3 nucleotide sequence: TGTGCCTCACAGGGGGCGCAGAATTCACCCCTCCACTTT. The whole variable domain, filled in from reference TRBV19 and TRBJ1-6, reads DGGITQSPKYLFRKEGQNVTLSCEQNLNHDAMYWYRQDPGQGLRLIYYSQIVNDFQKGDIAEGYSVSREKKESFPLTVTSAQKNPTAFYLCASQGAQNSPLHFGNGTRLTVT.

The V and J genes are TRBV28 and TRBJ2-1; D remains unclear. Trimming left V 5 bases short and J 13 bases short, with 15 bases between. CDR1 and CDR2 from the germline V gene are MDHEN and SYDVKM. The CDR3 extends over 12 amino acids. The CDR3 loop is CASSPLDNLQFF. The CDR3 DNA follows: TGTGCCAGCAGTCCCCTCGACAACTTACAGTTCTTC.

The CDR3 sequence is CASSQEPGASTDTQYF. The DNA of the CDR3 is TGTGCCAGCAGCCAAGAACCAGGGGCGAGCACAGATACGCAGTATTTT. This sequence joins TRBV4-2 and TRBJ2-3, with TRBD1 as a possible D gene (6 bases). The CDR3 runs 16 residues. V lost 0 bases, J lost 0 bases, and 10 bases lay in between. Germline values: CDR1 LGHNA, CDR2 YNFKEQ.

This clone was recorded at least ten times. The rearrangement joins TRBV28 to TRBJ1-5; 7 bases are a match to TRBD1. The V gene end was trimmed by 2 bases and the J gene end by 7 bases; junction bases not matched to a gene: 8. Germline values: CDR1 MDHEN, CDR2 SYDVKM. There are 15 residues in the CDR3. The CDR3 loop reads CASSLPGQFKQPQHF. The CDR3 DNA follows: TGTGCCAGCAGTTTACCGGGACAGTTTAAGCAGCCCCAGCATTTT.

This clone was seen only a few times. The chain links TRBV5-1 to TRBJ2-3, with 8 positions matching TRBD2. The CDR3 covers 15 residues. Germline-derived CDR1 and CDR2 are SGHRS and YFSETQ. V lost 8 bases, J lost 4 bases, and 12 bases stayed unmatched. The CDR3 reads CASAGWVAGSDTQYF. Written as DNA, the CDR3 is TGCGCCAGTGCCGGATGGGTAGCGGGATCAGATACGCAGTATTTT.

This chain joins TRBV7-2 and TRBJ2-1; TRBD2 is a possible D gene (7 bases). With 4 bases removed from V and 4 bases from J, the gap between germline ends came to 20 bases. This CDR3 has 17 amino acids. Germline V gene sequence: CDR1 SGHTA, CDR2 FQGNSA. The chain's CDR3 is CASSSGGLAEGYNEQFF. CDR3 in DNA: TGTGCCAGCAGCTCCGGGGGGCTAGCGGAGGGGTACAATGAGCAGTTCTTC.

This clone appeared many times. This sequence joins TRBV2 and TRBJ2-5; D perhaps matches TRBD2 (5 bases). V was trimmed by 7 bases and J by 5 bases, leaving 17 bases between them. The germline V gene encodes CDR1 SNHLY and CDR2 FYNNEI. The CDR3 extends over 14 amino acids. The CDR3 DNA is TGTGCCAGCACCGACGTCCCGGGCGGGGAGACCCAGTACTTC. This encodes CASTDVPGGETQYF.

This chain joins TRBV4-1 and TRBJ1-4; TRBD1 agrees at 9 bases. With V trimmed by 3 bases and J by 9 bases, 8 bases remained unmatched. CDR1 and CDR2 from the germline V gene are MGHRA and YSYEKL. CDR3 size: 15 residues. The CDR3 sequence is CASSQIRDREKKLFF. As DNA, the CDR3 is TGCGCCAGCAGCCAGATCCGGGACAGGGAGAAAAAACTGTTTTTT.

The sample holds many counts of this clone. The chain is built from TRBV19 and TRBJ1-1, with 9 bases identical to TRBD1. Looked up from germline, CDR1 is LNHDA and CDR2 is SQIVND (reference sequence). CDR3 length: 14 residues. Unmatched junction bases numbered 11, after V lost 10 bases and J lost 5 bases. The CDR3 region is CATSRRTGVTEAFF. Here the CDR3 DNA reads TGTGCCACCTCCCGAAGGACAGGGGTTACTGAAGCTTTCTTT.

This rearrangement joins TRBV30 to TRBJ2-2; D is ambiguous. The CDR3 has 13 residues. V was trimmed by 4 bases and J by 6 bases, leaving 12 bases between them. The germline V gene encodes CDR1 GTSNPN and CDR2 SVGIG (reference sequence). This CDR3 reads CAWIVPPAGELFF. The CDR3 DNA is TGTGCCTGGATCGTACCACCGGCCGGGGAGCTGTTTTTT.

The chain employs TRBV4-1 and TRBJ2-4; the match to TRBD1 covers 7 bases. The CDR3 consists of 19 residues. With 4 bases clipped from V and 0 bases from J, the junction kept 15 bases outside the gene matches. Germline CDR1 is MGHRA and CDR2 is YSYEKL. CDR3 sequence: CASSRANLGDRLAKNIQYF. The DNA of the CDR3 is TGCGCCAGCAGCCGAGCCAACCTTGGGGACAGACTAGCCAAAAACATTCAGTACTTC.

The CDR3 here is CASIGLAGVQGELFF. The CDR3 DNA reads TGTGCCAGCATCGGTCTAGCGGGAGTTCAAGGGGAGCTGTTTTTT. The chain recombines TRBV28 with TRBJ2-2; TRBD2 aligns across 10 bases. CDR1 and CDR2 from the germline V gene are MDHEN and SYDVKM. The trim removed 7 bases at V and 8 bases at J, leaving 10 bases unmatched. The CDR3 has 15 amino acids.

This clone was seen many times. CDR3 in amino acids: CASSPHPRTGGETQYF. The CDR3 nucleotides are TGTGCCAGCAGCCCCCATCCCAGGACAGGGGGAGAGACCCAGTACTTC. The V and J genes are TRBV7-9 and TRBJ2-5, with 10 bases matching TRBD1. V trimming: 5 bases; J trimming: 4 bases; junction bases outside the gene matches: 10. This CDR3 contains 16 residues. Germline CDR1 and CDR2: SEHNR and FQNEAQ (reference sequence). Complete variable domain (other parts from reference TRBV7-9 and TRBJ2-5): DTGVSQNPRHKITKRGQNVTFRCDPISEHNRLYWYRQTLGQGPEFLTYFQNEAQLEKSRLLSDRFSAERPKGSFSTLEIQRTEQGDSAMYLCASSPHPRTGGETQYFGPGTRLLVL.

The rearrangement links TRBV18 to TRBJ2-5; TRBD1 is a possible D gene (6 bases). The better agreement between TRBJ2-7 and the DNA end casts doubt on the J call. The CDR3 spans 14 residues. Germline values: CDR1 KGHSH, CDR2 LQKENI. The CDR3 DNA follows: TGTGCCAGCTCAAGACAGGATTCTACCTACGAGCAGTACTTC. Translation: CASSRQDSTYEQYF.

This rearrangement joins TRBV2 to TRBJ1-4; tentatively, D is TRBD1 (5 bases). CDR1 SNHLY and CDR2 FYNNEI come from the germline V gene. Trimming shortened V by 1 base and J by 10 bases, and 13 bases separated the two germline ends. The CDR3 runs to 14 residues. The CDR3 loop reads CASSEGQGSGKLFF. The CDR3 DNA is TGTGCCAGCAGTGAAGGGCAGGGCTCCGGAAAACTGTTTTTT.

This clone was seen a few times. The chain couples TRBV28 to TRBJ1-3, with D possibly matching TRBD1 (6 bases). V gave up 2 bases and J gave up 7 bases, with 9 bases separating them. Germline V gene lookup returns CDR1 MDHEN and CDR2 SYDVKM. CDR3 length: 13 amino acids. CDR3 sequence: CASSLTRGNTIYF. CDR3 sequence (DNA): TGTGCCAGCAGTTTAACGAGGGGGAACACCATATATTTT.

This clone was found a few times. The chain uses TRBV5-4 and TRBJ2-3, with a tentative D call TRBD2 (7 bases). V lost 2 bases, J lost 1 base, and 11 bases lay in between. The CDR3 spans 15 residues. Germline V lookup: CDR1 SGHNT, CDR2 YYREEE (reference sequence). In DNA, the CDR3 is TGTGCCAGCAGCTTACGGCGGGGGCGCACAGATACGCAGTATTTT. It translates to CASSLRRGRTDTQYF. The entire variable domain, with the rest obtained from reference TRBV5-4 and TRBJ2-3, is as follows: ETGVTQSPTHLIKTRGQQVTLRCSSQSGHNTVSWYQQALGQGPQFIFQYYREEENGRGNFPPRFSGLQFPNYSSELNVNALELDDSALYLCASSLRRGRTDTQYFGPGTRLTVL.

The chain is built from TRBV9 and TRBJ2-2; D is ambiguous. This CDR3 has 14 amino acids. Trimming took 1 base from V and 4 from J, leaving 8 bases between them. CDR1 is SGDLS, CDR2 YYNGEE, per germline. The CDR3 nucleotides are TGTGCCAGCAGCGTAAATAGCCTCACCGGGGAGCTGTTTTTT. Encoded protein: CASSVNSLTGELFF.

This clone was counted a few times. Here the CDR3 reads CASSGLVSGNQSPLHF. In DNA form, the CDR3 reads TGTGCCAGCAGCGGCCTGGTGTCAGGGAATCAGTCACCCCTCCACTTT. The chain links TRBV5-6 to TRBJ1-6; D is perhaps TRBD1 (5 bases). Germline V gene sequence: CDR1 SGHDT, CDR2 YYEEEE. The CDR3 is made up of 16 amino acids. Trimming shortened V by 4 bases and J by 10 bases, and 21 bases separated the two germline ends.

This clone was seen only a few times. V usage is TRBV29-1 and J usage is TRBJ2-1, with TRBD2 matching over 8 bases. CDR1 and CDR2 (germline): SQVTM, ANQGSEA. This CDR3 region has 14 residues. The trim removed 4 bases at V and 6 bases at J, leaving 8 bases unmatched. The DNA for the CDR3 is TGCAGCGTTGCGGGTCGGGAGGGCCTCAATGAGCAGTTCTTC. Amino acid sequence: CSVAGREGLNEQFF.